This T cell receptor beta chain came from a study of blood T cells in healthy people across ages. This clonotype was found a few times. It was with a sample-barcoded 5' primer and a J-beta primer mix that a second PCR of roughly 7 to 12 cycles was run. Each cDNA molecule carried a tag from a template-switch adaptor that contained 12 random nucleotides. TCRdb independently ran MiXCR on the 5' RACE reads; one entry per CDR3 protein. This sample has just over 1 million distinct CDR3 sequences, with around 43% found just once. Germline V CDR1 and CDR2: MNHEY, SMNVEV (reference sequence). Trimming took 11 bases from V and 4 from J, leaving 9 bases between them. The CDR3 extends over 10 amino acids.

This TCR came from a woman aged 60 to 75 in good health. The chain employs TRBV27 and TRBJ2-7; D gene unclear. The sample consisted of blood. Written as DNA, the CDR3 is TGTGCCGGAAGAATGTACGAGCAGTACTTC. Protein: CAGRMYEQYF.